The text below deals with one TCR beta chain. As yet, its antigen is unknown. This sample is part of a study of graft-versus-host responses after intestinal transplantation. Background on the study: Multivisceral, liver-intestinal, or isolated intestinal transplants were given to recipients. Anti-thymocyte globulin induction was given to all recipients, followed by tacrolimus and steroids for three to four years.

Germline CDR1 and CDR2: SGHAT and FQNNGV. Trimming took 5 bases from V and 3 from J, leaving 13 bases between them. The CDR3 has 14 residues. The table came from immunoSEQ multiplex PCR; TCRdb's copy has only in-frame clones and leaves some out. The repertoire holds around 93,000 clones, with around nine tenths as singletons. Overall study results and limits: The presence of high graft-versus-host to host-versus-graft clonal ratios in allografts characterized patients with graft-donor T cell macrochimerism.

This receptor was obtained from a human donor who received an intestinal transplant. The sequenced sample was unstimulated CD8+ T cells sorted from spleen or lymph node cells, obtained before intestinal transplant. This rearrangement joins TRBV11-2 to TRBJ2-5, with D possibly being TRBD1 or TRBD2 (5 bases each). The CDR3 is CASSAEWGKETQYF. For the CDR3, the DNA is TGTGCCAGCAGCGCCGAGTGGGGGAAAGAGACCCAGTACTTC.